This T cell receptor beta chain was documented in a study of regulatory T cells in long-lasting Graves disease listed by TCRdb under 2021. For context, the study as a whole: Patients with newly diagnosed Graves' disease had been on antithyroid drugs for under 3 months. The study was registered as a clinical trial and conducted in China. Patients with persistent Graves' disease were compared with patients with newly diagnosed Graves' disease using TCR sequencing and RNA sequencing of peripheral blood. A total of roughly 33 samples were covered by TCR sequencing, comprising around 13 persistent and roughly 20 newly diagnosed Graves' disease patients. Paper-wide results and their limitations: A larger number of public clonotypes was shared among persistent patients (around 2,500) than among newly diagnosed patients (around 870). The authors noted that the small sample size was a limitation that may lower accuracy. Preferential use of TRBV28, TRBJ1-2 and TRBJ2-5 was observed in persistent disease, whereas TRBV20-1 and TRBJ2-1 were favored in newly diagnosed disease. Sequencing and analysis were limited to the TCR beta chain. Compared with newly diagnosed patients, persistent Graves' disease patients had lower TCR Shannon entropy and fewer highly expanded clones, which suggests clonal expansion. Because the primary lesion, thyroid tissue, could not be accessed, the study looked at peripheral blood alone.

The sample's time point label, decoded: newly diagnosed GD, antithyroid drugs for less than 3 months. For both TCR sequencing and RNA sequencing, RNA was extracted from PBMCs using TRIzol. The diagnosis of Graves' disease was made according to American Thyroid Association guidelines. Patients were recruited from an endocrinology department in Xi'an, China. Each patient gave approximately 9.7 milliliters of peripheral blood, collected in an EDTA anticoagulant tube. Ficoll Paque Plus density gradient separation was used to isolate PBMCs, and no additional T cell sorting was done. RNA quality was checked with an Agilent 2100 Bioanalyzer and agarose gel, and concentration with a NanoDrop 2000. From the cysteine up to the phenylalanine, the CDR3 has a length of 14 residues. Only CDR3 DNA remains: 42 bases, in frame from the first base. Taken from the germline V gene, the CDR1 and CDR2 loops are LGHNA and YSLEER.

This clonotype was counted at least ten times. Its antigen remains undetermined. Base-call qualities are not available, and no considerably larger clone is one nucleotide away. Library method: multiplex PCR. The sequencer was an Illumina HiSeq 4000. To build TCR beta libraries, CDR3 regions were amplified by Arm-PCR using iRepertoire HTBI primers. Before sequencing, the PCR products underwent gel purification. Processing in the source paper ran as follows. Across samples, some 62 TRBV and 14 TRBJ segments were identified and used for gene usage analysis of CDR3 amino acid clonotypes. COPE and FqMerger were used to merge filtered high-quality paired reads into contigs. BLAST was used to align contigs to IMGT TRBV, TRBD and TRBJ reference genes, and CDR3 was defined according to IMGT. Clonotypes above 0.1% frequency were classified as highly expanded clones. Repertoire diversity was measured by Shannon entropy, and V-J evenness by the Gini coefficient. Clonotypes shared by more than one individual were considered public. TCRdb took the public reads, trimmed them with fastp at Q25, ran MiXCR for clone calling and kept in-frame beta chains. CDR3 protein sequences are deduplicated, and each keeps its most common genes and DNA. These V and J calls derive from TCRdb rather than the authors' analysis. The sample table shows approximately 540,000 distinct CDR3 sequences, and about 12% are seen once. The ten largest make up more than 8% of the sample.

Separately, the same data were catalogued under a study of T cells in Graves' hyperthyroidism and ophthalmopathy. The second study reports: A patient counted as having stable Graves' hyperthyroidism if no progression to ophthalmopathy occurred over 18 months of follow-up. Hyperthyroidism patients were aged 18 to 65 years and newly diagnosed, with disease duration of less than 2 months. Exclusion was applied to patients with uncontrolled infections, other autoimmune diseases, pregnancy or lactation. Diagnoses were based on clinical symptoms, serum thyroxine and TRAb, thyroid ultrasound and orbital computed tomography. A first-round RT-PCR of the TCR CDR3 used the HTBI primer set with the Qiagen OneStep RT-PCR kit. Most expanded thyroid clonotypes (frequency above 0.001) were also detected in blood, suggesting blood repertoires may reflect thyroid immune responses. Ophthalmopathy was separated from stable hyperthyroidism by a 13 V-J signature model, with 87.88% sensitivity and roughly 81% specificity obtained in cross-validation and 80%/75% obtained in testing. In validation, progression to ophthalmopathy was predicted by the model with almost 71% sensitivity and around 75% specificity, a median of roughly 6.4 months before onset. To identify distinguishing TCR V-J signatures, a discovery cohort of 95 to 100 patients was used, comprising some 45 with Graves' ophthalmopathy and around 60 with stable Graves' hyperthyroidism. An independent validation cohort of about 20 hyperthyroidism patients and 17 patients who later progressed to ophthalmopathy tested prospective prediction of ophthalmopathy. The approximately 100 discovery patients were divided at random into training and test sets in a 7:3 ratio. In roughly six Graves' hyperthyroidism patients, the study also compared T-cell repertoires from thyroid tissue with T-cell repertoires from blood. After blood sampling, hyperthyroidism patients were treated with methimazole at a starting dose of 30 mg daily, and ophthalmopathy patients were treated with high-dose intravenous methylprednisolone. The libraries were constructed in a second round of multiplex PCR and then size-selected and purified. Libraries were sequenced paired-end with 100 bp reads on an Illumina HiSeq2000. Raw data were processed with SOAPnuke, discarding reads with adapters, uncalled bases, mean Phred below 15, or no exact constant-primer or identifier match. COPE v1.2.5 was used to merge high-quality paired reads, and clonotypes were defined as unique nucleotide sequences. Clonotypes were aligned to IMGT TRBV, TRBD and TRBJ reference segments using MiTCR v1.1. Analysis was restricted to V-J combinations with a frequency above 0.0001, which covered 99.2% of repertoires. The TCS score was defined as the ratio of F50 (clonal expansion) to E x V (chaos), calculated using BLOSUM62-based TCRdist between CDR3 peptides within each V-J. Welch's t-statistics and random forest reduced fewer than 600 V-J features to about 12, which were used in a naive Bayes classifier (R e1071). No statistical method was used to fix the sample size in advance, and group allocation was not hidden from the investigators. The paper describes TCR Vbeta CDR3 sequencing of 140 or so peripheral blood samples, made up of 43 ophthalmopathy patients, 70 to 75 hyperthyroidism patients and 17 progressor patients.

In this chain, TRBV4-3 is recombined with TRBJ2-1, with 7 junctional bases fitting TRBD1. The last part of the DNA fits TRBJ2-5 better; the J call may be wrong. This TCR was sampled from a woman in her thirties with Graves disease. Donor details come from another sample of the same person, matched by shared clones. Sequences were derived from peripheral blood mononuclear cells (PBMCs), sampled at new diagnosis, from a patient treated with antithyroid drugs. The CDR3 region has the sequence CASSQGDRQETQYF. DNA sequence: TGCGCCAGCAGCCAAGGGGACAGACAAGAGACCCAGTACTTC.